This passage covers 6 T cell receptor beta chains from one sample sequenced in a study of blood T cell repertoires in COVID-19. Using immunoSEQ multiplex PCR, the repertoire was profiled, and TCRdb retains in-frame clones only, with some absent. The profile shows a few hundred thousand clones, around nine tenths of them singletons. The source material was peripheral blood. The origin of the receptors is a man between 60 and 75 years old with acute or convalescent COVID-19.

This chain joins TRBV7-2 and TRBJ2-3; TRBD2 matches 11 bases. Germline assignment: CDR1 SGHTA and CDR2 FQGNSA. Trimming removed 5 bases from V and 5 bases from J; junction bases left unmatched: 9. The CDR3 runs 16 residues. Here the CDR3 DNA reads TGTGCCAGCAGCCAGGCCGCTAGCGGGGGGAGAGATACGCAGTATTTT. Encoded protein: CASSQAASGGRDTQYF. Full variable domain (remainder filled in from reference TRBV7-2 and TRBJ2-3): GAGVSQSPSNKVTEKGKDVELRCDPISGHTALYWYRQSLGQGLEFLIYFQGNSAPDKSGLPSDRFSAERTGGSVSTLTIQRTQQEDSAVYLCASSQAASGGRDTQYFGPGTRLTVL.

V gene TRBV19 combines with J gene TRBJ1-1, with D perhaps TRBD1 (6 bases). This CDR3 has 15 amino acids. Trimming stripped 5 bases from V and 4 bases from J, with 17 bases between. The V gene's germline CDR1 is LNHDA and CDR2 SQIVND (reference sequence). CDR3 loop: CASSPGLGASTEAFF. Written as DNA, the CDR3 is TGTGCCAGTAGTCCCGGTTTGGGGGCGAGCACTGAAGCTTTCTTT. The full variable domain, completed using reference TRBV19 and TRBJ1-1, is DGGITQSPKYLFRKEGQNVTLSCEQNLNHDAMYWYRQDPGQGLRLIYYSQIVNDFQKGDIAEGYSVSREKKESFPLTVTSAQKNPTAFYLCASSPGLGASTEAFFGQGTRLTVV.

The V call is TRBV9, the J call TRBJ1-1; a possible D gene is TRBD1 (6 bases). V gave up 3 bases and J gave up 2 bases, with 17 bases separating them. The germline CDR1 and CDR2 sequences are SGDLS and YYNGEE. The CDR3 sequence is 16 residues long. CDR3 residues: CASSAEATGLNTEAFF. DNA for the CDR3: TGTGCCAGCAGCGCCGAGGCAACAGGGCTTAACACTGAAGCTTTCTTT.

The J gene is TRBJ2-3, the V gene TRBV5-5, with 15 bases matching TRBD2. This CDR3 is 17 amino acids long. J gave up 6 bases and V 4 bases, and 9 bases lay outside the gene matches. CDR1 SGHKS and CDR2 YYEKEE come from the germline V gene (reference sequence). The CDR3 spells CASSPRTSGGAKDTQYF. CDR3 bases: TGTGCCAGCAGCCCGAGGACTAGCGGGGGGGCCAAGGATACGCAGTATTTT.

The V gene is TRBV5-1, the J gene TRBJ1-5, with D unresolved. The CDR3 runs to 14 residues. V was pared by 4 bases and J by 5 bases, with 13 bases between. Germline CDR1 and CDR2: SGHRS and YFSETQ. The CDR3 spells CASSPQIGDQPQHF. The CDR3 coding sequence is TGCGCCAGCAGCCCACAGATTGGCGATCAGCCCCAGCATTTT.

This rearrangement joins TRBV9 to TRBJ2-1; TRBD2 aligns across 15 bases. Trimming cost V 4 bases and J 4 bases; bases outside gene matches: 6. Germline V lookup: CDR1 SGDLS, CDR2 YYNGEE. The CDR3 is 17 residues long. CDR3 protein: CASSPRTSGGVYNEQFF. CDR3 in DNA: TGTGCCAGCAGCCCACGGACTAGCGGGGGGGTTTACAATGAGCAGTTCTTC.